This T cell receptor (beta chain) was sequenced for a study of T cell responses to AZD1222 COVID-19 vaccine. Study-wide points: Sampling captured repertoires only after the peak T cell response.

Second doses at about 4 or about 12 weeks were pooled. This table comes from immunoSEQ multiplex PCR, and its TCRdb copy is limited to in-frame clones, with some not included. The data contain over 50,000 clones, 81% of them singletons. CDR3 size: 12 residues. V was cut by 3 bases and J by 10 bases, with 7 bases left in between. Germline V lookup: CDR1 MDHEN, CDR2 SYDVKM. As to this clone: What it binds is not known.

The source material was peripheral blood, sampled 28 days after the second AZD1222 dose. The source of this sequence is an adult who received the AZD1222 COVID-19 vaccine. The chain is built from TRBV28 and TRBJ1-6; D ambiguous. The CDR3 loop is CASSFERSPLHF. The CDR3 DNA sequence: TGTGCCAGCAGTTTTGAGAGATCACCCCTCCACTTT.